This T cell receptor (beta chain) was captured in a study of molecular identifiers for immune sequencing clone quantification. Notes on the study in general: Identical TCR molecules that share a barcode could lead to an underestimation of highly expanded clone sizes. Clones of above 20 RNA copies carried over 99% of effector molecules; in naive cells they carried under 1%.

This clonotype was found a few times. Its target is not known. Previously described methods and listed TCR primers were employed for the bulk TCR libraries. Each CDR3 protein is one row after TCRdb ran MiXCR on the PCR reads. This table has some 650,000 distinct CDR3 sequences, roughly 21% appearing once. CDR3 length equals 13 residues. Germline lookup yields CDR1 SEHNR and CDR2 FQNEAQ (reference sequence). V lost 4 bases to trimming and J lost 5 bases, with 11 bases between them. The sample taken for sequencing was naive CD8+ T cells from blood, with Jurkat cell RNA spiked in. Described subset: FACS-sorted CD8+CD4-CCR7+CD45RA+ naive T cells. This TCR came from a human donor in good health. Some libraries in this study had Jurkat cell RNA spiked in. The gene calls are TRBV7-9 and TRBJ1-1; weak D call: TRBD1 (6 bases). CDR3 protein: CASSWGLGTEAFF. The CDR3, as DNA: TGTGCCAGCAGCTGGGGGCTGGGAACTGAAGCTTTCTTT.